This T cell receptor (beta chain) was obtained from a study of cytomegalovirus exposure and HLA in healthy donors. Turning to this clone: Its specificity is not known.

Primers for the PCR totalled 60 Vbeta and 13 Jbeta. In the study's own analysis: In a later analysis, roughly 10 million of around 75 million unique beta chains occurred in at least two donors. TCRdb's table, derived via immunoSEQ multiplex PCR, lists solely in-frame clones and lacks some. V, J and clone size are those of that table, while D and trimming were read from the DNA. Of approximately 240,000 clones in the sample, about 80% are singletons; the top ten hold around 5%. Trimming removed 3 bases from V and 7 bases from J, with 10 bases in between. CDR3 size: 13 residues. Germline V gene lookup returns CDR1 SGHTA and CDR2 FQGNSA. Study-wide results and caveats: Evidence from a later analysis indicated that most CMV-associated TCR beta chains looked HLA-restricted. Per a later analysis, 15,000 to 20,000 TCR beta sequences showed association with HLA alleles at 0.05 false discovery rate.

The TCR sequence derives from a woman aged 35 to 49 in good health and CMV-seropositive. What was sequenced was PBMCs. The V and J genes are TRBV7-2 and TRBJ1-3; tentatively, D is TRBD1 (5 bases). CDR3 coding DNA: TGTGCCAGCAGCTTGCAGGGTTCGAACACCATATATTTT. Translated, it gives CASSLQGSNTIYF.